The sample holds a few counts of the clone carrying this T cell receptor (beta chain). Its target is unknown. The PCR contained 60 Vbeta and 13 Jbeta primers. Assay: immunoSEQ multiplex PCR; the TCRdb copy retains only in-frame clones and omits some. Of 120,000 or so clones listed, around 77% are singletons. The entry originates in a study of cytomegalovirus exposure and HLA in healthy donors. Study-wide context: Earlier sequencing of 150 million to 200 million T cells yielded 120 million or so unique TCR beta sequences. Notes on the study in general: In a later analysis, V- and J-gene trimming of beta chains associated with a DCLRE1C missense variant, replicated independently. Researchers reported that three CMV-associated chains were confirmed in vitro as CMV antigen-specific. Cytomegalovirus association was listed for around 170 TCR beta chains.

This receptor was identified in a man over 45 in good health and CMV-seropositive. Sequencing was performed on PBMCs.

CDR3 bases: TGTGCCAGCAGCCAATCTTTCCGGGGGGATACTGAAGCTTTCTTT. It translates to CASSQSFRGDTEAFF. The chain combines TRBV16 with TRBJ1-1, with D possibly TRBD1 on 5 matching bases. The CDR3 extends over 15 amino acids. CDR1 and CDR2 from the germline V gene are KGHSY and FQNENV. The V end lost 0 bases, the J end lost 5 bases, and 13 bases lay between the germline ends. The full variable domain, its missing parts supplied by reference TRBV16 and TRBJ1-1, is GEEVAQTPKHLVRGEGQKAKLYCAPIKGHSYVFWYQQVLKNEFKFLISFQNENVFDETGMPKERFSAKCLPNSPCSLEIQATKLEDSAVYFCASSQSFRGDTEAFFGQGTRLTVV.